This T cell receptor (beta chain) is drawn from a study of molecular identifiers for immune sequencing clone quantification (dated by TCRdb to between 2017 and 2018). The study in broad terms: In a replicate experiment, RNA from roughly 20,000 or 100,000 naive CD8 T cells was split into five aliquots, four of which were sequenced. CD8 T cells were used in a methods study to benchmark molecular-identifier clustering-based TCR repertoire sequencing (MIDCIRS) and TCR RNA copy counting. Beyond this particular receptor, the publication reports: Spiked-in Jurkat TCR RNA (10 copies' worth), which is not part of the donor repertoire, was contained in the naive libraries. When barcode sub-clustering was left out, chimeric consensus sequences inflated TCR diversity, with chimeras reaching as high as 47%. Modeling estimated 2.5 to 3 recovered TCR RNA copies per cell, compared with about ten by digital PCR, which implies approximately 30% capture efficiency. Even against a background of some 1 million naive CD8 T cells, spiked-in Jurkat TCR RNA amounting to a single cell's worth was reported to be detectable. Clones above 20 RNA copies held over 97% of molecules in CMV-specific effector cells but under 1% in naive cells. The sizes of highly expanded clones could end up underestimated when identical TCR molecules share a barcode.

This clonotype appeared many times. What this receptor recognizes is not known. Base-call qualities are not available, and no considerably larger clone is one nucleotide away. Between the V and J ends, shortened by 10 bases and 0 bases respectively, the junction contains 6 bases. The CDR3 sequence holds 11 residues, the cysteine and phenylalanine included. Of all the DNA, just the CDR3 is kept, 33 bases in frame from base 1. Looking up the germline V gene (reference sequence) yields CDR1 PRHDT and CDR2 FYEKMQ. Naive CD8 T cell libraries were made from around 18,000 to 910,000 sorted cells using 10%, 30% or 50% of purified RNA. On a BD FACSAria II, naive CD8 T cells were FACS-sorted as CD8+CD4-CCR7+CD45RA+ and collected into RLT Plus buffer. To test detection sensitivity, Jurkat RNA equal to ten TCR copies was added to samples of 20,000-1,000,000 naive CD8 T cells. CD8 T cells were enriched using RosetteSep CD8+ T Cell Enrichment Cocktail and Ficoll-Paque, and the enriched cells then underwent ACK red cell lysis.

The library was made by PCR. Sequencing used an Illumina HiSeq 4000. Preparation of bulk TCR libraries followed a previously described approach, with the TCR primers listed in Table S5. Total RNA was purified with the Qiagen AllPrep DNA/RNA kit. Before analysis, reads from multiple sequencing runs of one library were combined. For the original study's pipeline: Only reads with exact TCR constant sequence were kept, trimmed to 150 nt, and grouped by their 12-nt molecular barcodes. Reads inside each barcode group were sub-clustered using a 15% Levenshtein threshold, and a quality-weighted consensus sequence was constructed for each RNA molecule. Non-functional sequences were excluded, and lower-count sequences lying one edit away from another sequence were also excluded. Based on fitting two negative binomial distributions, any barcode sub-cluster with under 20% of the maximum read count was discarded. The public reads were reprocessed in TCRdb via fastp at Q25 and MiXCR, keeping in-frame beta chains. Each record represents a unique CDR3 protein, reported with the most common genes and DNA among its rows. Here the V and J calls rest on TCRdb's processing, not on the authors' analysis. Present in this sample are 600,000 to 650,000 distinct CDR3 sequences, 15% to 20% of which were seen just once. Roughly 0.83% of the sample belongs to the ten largest clones.

The chain is encoded by TRBV13 joined to TRBJ1-1; no D gene call is confident. The TCR sequence derives from a human donor in good health. Some libraries in this study had Jurkat cell RNA spiked in. Sequencing input: naive CD8+ T cells from blood, with Jurkat cell RNA spiked in. The cell subset or site label for this specimen denotes: FACS-sorted CD8+CD4-CCR7+CD45RA+ naive T cells. This receptor has the CDR3 CAIRLNTEAFF. The DNA is TGTGCCATAAGACTGAACACTGAAGCTTTCTTT.